A single sample is the source of the 25 T cell receptor beta chains below, sequenced in a study of blood T cells in healthy people across ages. PCR was performed a second time for 7 to 11 cycles using a sample-barcoded 5' primer and a J-beta primer mix. MiXCR, applied by TCRdb to the 5' RACE reads, yields one record per CDR3 protein. The sample records around 1,800,000 distinct CDR3 sequences, about two fifths being singletons. Sequenced: blood. These receptors originate from a human donor in good health.

Many counts were recorded for this clonotype. This chain joins TRBV4-1 and TRBJ2-6, with TRBD1 matching over 7 bases. Germline CDR1 MGHRA, CDR2 YSYEKL. This CDR3 is 16 amino acids long. The ends lost 4 bases at V and 2 bases at J; junction bases unmatched: 5. The CDR3, as DNA: TGCGCCAGCAGCCCTGAGGGGGCGCCTGGGGCCAACGTCCTGACTTTC. Amino acids: CASSPEGAPGANVLTF.

V and J are TRBV4-3 and TRBJ2-7; D possibly corresponds to TRBD2 (5 bases). CDR1 is LGHNA, CDR2 YSLEER, per germline. The V end lost 1 base, the J end lost 3 bases, and 16 bases lay between the germline ends. The CDR3 is 16 amino acids. CDR3 DNA sequence: TGCGCCAGCAGCCAAGGAGGGTACAGCGAGGGCTACGAGCAGTACTTC. It yields the protein CASSQGGYSEGYEQYF.

This clonotype was counted between two and nine times. V gene TRBV5-1 combines with J gene TRBJ2-3; possible D gene TRBD1, 7 bases. Germline CDR1 is SGHRS and CDR2 is YFSETQ. CDR3 length equals 16 residues. V was clipped by 4 bases and J by 1 base, with 16 bases between them. The CDR3: CASSANRGGGTDTQYF. CDR3 coding DNA: TGCGCCAGCAGCGCCAACAGGGGAGGTGGCACAGATACGCAGTATTTT.

The V and J genes are TRBV20-1 and TRBJ1-2, with 9 bases lining up with TRBD1. This CDR3 has 14 residues. Looked up from germline, CDR1 is DFQATT and CDR2 is SNEGSKA (reference sequence). V lost 5 bases, J lost 4 bases, and 8 bases stayed unmatched. The CDR3 nucleotides read TGCAGTGCTGTTCCGGGACAGGGAGGCTATGGCTACACCTTC. It translates to CSAVPGQGGYGYTF.

A note on this clonotype: At one boundary the junction diverges from the germline segment, which might be a read error. The rearrangement links TRBV7-2 to TRBJ2-4, with D uncertain. The CDR3 has 12 residues. In germline, CDR1 is SGHTA, CDR2 FQGNSA. The CDR3 sequence is CASTVPGKEQYF. CDR3 DNA sequence: TGTGCCAGCACCGTCCCGGGCAAGGAGCAGTACTTT.

This clonotype was seen more than once but under ten times. This chain connects TRBV6-2 or TRBV6-3 to TRBJ1-5; D uncertain. The CDR3 sequence is 12 residues long. The V gene's germline CDR1 is MNHEY and CDR2 SVGEGT. The V end lost 7 bases, the J end lost 4 bases, and 8 bases lay between the germline ends. The CDR3 DNA is TGTGCCAGCATGGCACAGAATCAGCCCCAGCATTTT. Protein product: CASMAQNQPQHF.

The chain carries TRBV6-5 and TRBJ1-1; D is unresolved. From germline, CDR1 is MNHEY and CDR2 SVGAGI. The CDR3 is made up of 14 amino acids. V was cut by 7 bases and J by 2 bases, with 14 bases left in between. The CDR3 DNA reads TGTGCCAGCACCCAAATCCATGCCAACACTGAAGCTTTCTTT. It codes for CASTQIHANTEAFF.

The chain uses TRBV13 and TRBJ2-3; 10 positions agree with TRBD2. This CDR3 contains 13 residues. Germline V gene sequence: CDR1 PRHDT, CDR2 FYEKMQ (reference sequence). V lost 5 bases, J lost 11 bases, and 7 bases stayed unmatched. CDR3 nucleotides: TGTGCCAGCAGCCGGACTAGCGGTGGAGGGCAGTATTTT. The encoded protein is CASSRTSGGGQYF.

This clonotype was seen a handful of times. This chain uses TRBV29-1 with TRBJ2-3, with D tentatively TRBD2 (6 bases). Trimming took off 1 base at V and 5 bases at J, with 13 bases between the two ends. Germline CDR1 reads SQVTM; CDR2 reads ANQGSEA. The CDR3 sequence is 14 residues long. CDR3 sequence: CSVEGGELGDTQYF. DNA of the CDR3: TGCAGCGTTGAAGGGGGGGAGTTAGGAGATACGCAGTATTTT.

This chain joins TRBV6-1 and TRBJ1-5; a possible D gene is TRBD1 (6 bases). Germline assignment: CDR1 MNHNS and CDR2 SASEGT. The V gene lost 8 bases and the J gene lost 0 bases, with 11 bases spanning the gap. There are 14 residues in the CDR3. CDR3 bases: TGTGCCAGCGGGGCAGGGGATAGCAATCAGCCCCAGCATTTT. Translation gives CASGAGDSNQPQHF.

This chain uses TRBV7-8 with TRBJ2-3; perhaps TRBD1 as D (6 bases). CDR3 length: 13 residues. V lost 7 bases, J lost 2 bases, and 10 bases lay in between. Germline V lookup: CDR1 SGHVS, CDR2 FQNEAQ. The CDR3 nucleotides read TGTGCCAGCATGGGGGCTGCCACAGATACGCAGTATTTT. Protein product: CASMGAATDTQYF.

As for this clonotype: Its ends do not fully match the called genes, so a read error is possible. The chain has TRBV7-2 and TRBJ2-6; the D is unclear. This CDR3 spans 13 amino acids. Germline V gene lookup returns CDR1 SGHTA and CDR2 FQGNSA. This chain's CDR3 is CASSFSGVNVRTF. The CDR3 region has the DNA TGTGCCAGCAGCTTCTCTGGGGTCAACGTCCGGACTTTC.

The chain is built from TRBV5-1 and TRBJ1-4; D is undetermined. The CDR3 has 14 amino acids. CDR1 is SGHRS, CDR2 YFSETQ, per germline. Trimming pared 6 bases from V and 0 bases from J, leaving 9 bases between. The CDR3 bases are TGCGCCAGCACAGACACTCCAACTAATGAAAAACTGTTTTTT. This sequence encodes CASTDTPTNEKLFF.

There are a few counts of this clonotype. This chain connects TRBV4-1 to TRBJ1-5; possible D gene TRBD1, 5 bases. The CDR3 is made up of 15 amino acids. Germline assignment: CDR1 MGHRA and CDR2 YSYEKL. The V and J ends lost 1 base and 6 bases respectively, with 13 bases between them. This CDR3 reads CASSQGSGSGQPQHF. CDR3 sequence (DNA): TGCGCCAGCAGCCAAGGGTCAGGGTCCGGTCAGCCCCAGCATTTT.

This clonotype was observed a few times. The rearrangement joins TRBV7-3 to TRBJ2-1; D is uncertain. CDR3 length: 16 amino acids. V dropped 1 base and J dropped 7 bases, with 17 bases sitting between them. Per germline, CDR1 SGHTA and CDR2 FQGTGA. CDR3 in amino acids: CASSLIGRTFGNEQFF. In nucleotides, the CDR3 is TGTGCCAGCAGCTTAATCGGGCGGACCTTCGGGAATGAGCAGTTCTTC.

This clonotype has a handful of counts. The CDR3 DNA follows: TGCGCCAGCAGCCAAGGTACCAGCGCCCAAGGAGAGACCCAGTACTTC. Encoded protein: CASSQGTSAQGETQYF. J is TRBJ2-5 and V is TRBV4-3; D is ambiguous. Trimming took off 1 base at V and 4 bases at J, with 16 bases between the two ends. The germline V gene encodes CDR1 LGHNA and CDR2 YSLEER. The CDR3 has 16 amino acids.

The chain employs TRBV15 and TRBJ1-4; 9 bases agree with TRBD1. Germline CDR1 reads LNHNV; CDR2 reads YYDKDF (reference sequence). The CDR3 runs 14 residues. The V gene end was trimmed by 1 base and the J gene end by 6 bases; junction bases not matched to a gene: 0. In DNA, the CDR3 is TGTGCCACCAGCAGAGGGGACAGGGATGAAAAACTGTTTTTT. The encoded protein is CATSRGDRDEKLFF.

V usage is TRBV27 and J usage is TRBJ2-7; D uncertain. The end of the DNA fits TRBJ2-5 better, so the J call may be wrong. Germline values: CDR1 MNHEY, CDR2 SMNVEV (reference sequence). CDR3 length equals 14 residues. CDR3 DNA sequence: TGTGCCAGCAGTTTGTCGGGCATGGGAGAGACCCAGTACTTC. It codes for CASSLSGMGETQYF.

This clonotype was observed once. The chain uses TRBV5-1 and TRBJ2-1; weak D call: TRBD1 (5 bases). CDR1 and CDR2 (germline): SGHRS, YFSETQ. The CDR3 has 14 residues. The V end lost 1 base, the J end lost 5 bases, and 10 bases lay between the germline ends. CDR3 in amino acids: CASSLRQIDNEQFF. The CDR3 region has the DNA TGCGCCAGCAGCTTGCGACAGATAGACAATGAGCAGTTCTTC.

A note on this clonotype: One base away lies a much larger clone, so this may be a sequencing read error. The chain joins TRBV5-1 to TRBJ2-5; possibly TRBD2 for D (5 bases). CDR3 size: 14 residues. CDR1 and CDR2 from the germline V gene are SGHRS and YFSETQ. CDR3 nucleotide sequence: TGCGCCAGCAGATCAGGACTGATCCAAGGGACCCAGTACTTC. Its translation is CASRSGLIQGTQYF.

The chain carries TRBV20-1 and TRBJ2-5; D is perhaps TRBD1 or TRBD2 (6 bases each). Trimming removed 8 bases at V and 1 base at J, with 26 bases between. CDR1 and CDR2 (germline): DFQATT, SNEGSKA (reference sequence). The CDR3 runs 17 residues. CDR3 protein: CSNARGGGFFSQETQYF. Here the CDR3 DNA reads TGCAGTAATGCTAGAGGGGGAGGTTTTTTCTCCCAAGAGACCCAGTACTTC.

Only a few counts were recorded for this clonotype. V is TRBV15 and J is TRBJ2-4; 8 nucleotides align to TRBD1. The J call may be faulty, since TRBJ2-7 better matches the DNA end. The CDR3 covers 16 residues. The V gene's germline CDR1 is LNHNV and CDR2 YYDKDF (reference sequence). Here the CDR3 DNA reads TGTGCCACCAGCAGAGATTCGGGACAGGAGACCTACGAGCAGTACTTC. Its protein is CATSRDSGQETYEQYF.

Comment on this clonotype: The junction differs from germline at one of its ends, possibly a read error. V gene TRBV5-5 combines with J gene TRBJ1-2; 9 bases agree with TRBD1. The CDR3 contains 14 residues. Looked up from germline, CDR1 is SGHKS and CDR2 is YYEKEE (reference sequence). Here the CDR3 DNA reads TGTGCCAGCAGCTTACAGGGGGCTGTCTATGACTACACCTTC. It encodes CASSLQGAVYDYTF.

The rearrangement links TRBV7-2 to TRBJ2-7, with D unclear. Germline loops: CDR1 SGHTA, CDR2 FQGNSA. The CDR3 is 18 residues long. The V and J ends lost 4 bases and 0 bases respectively, with 22 bases between them. This CDR3 reads CASSSFVPRVLSSYEQYF. DNA of the CDR3: TGTGCCAGCAGCTCCTTCGTTCCGCGAGTGCTGAGCTCCTACGAGCAGTACTTC.

The table lists this clonotype with a few counts. The V gene is TRBV6-2 or TRBV6-3, the J gene TRBJ1-5; D is unclear. CDR1 and CDR2 from the germline V gene are MNHEY and SVGEGT. This CDR3 contains 14 residues. Trimming cost V 2 bases and J 7 bases, with 12 bases left between them. DNA for the CDR3: TGTGCCAGCAGTTACGGCAGTGTATTCCAGCCCCAGCATTTT. It translates to CASSYGSVFQPQHF.